Following are 12 T cell receptor beta chains from one sample sequenced in a study of post-analysis software for immune sequencing data. For these receptors, no antigen is known. Study results and caveats: When patients were compared with controls, roughly five TRBV segments were more frequent, TRBV5-6, TRBV5-1 and TRBV20-1 among them.

Unique molecular identifiers were present in the TCR beta cDNA libraries. One entry per CDR3 protein, called by TCRdb with MiXCR from the PCR reads. The table includes around 440,000 distinct CDR3 sequences, roughly 46% detected once. Sample: blood. Receptor source: a girl under 18 with multiple sclerosis.

This clonotype has at least ten counts. This chain uses TRBV12-3 or TRBV12-4 with TRBJ2-7; 16 bases map to TRBD2. CDR3 length: 18 residues. Unmatched junction bases numbered 10, after V lost 6 bases and J lost 2 bases. CDR3: CASSSILGLAGGAYEQYF. The DNA for the CDR3 is TGTGCCAGCAGCTCCATCTTGGGACTAGCGGGAGGGGCCTACGAGCAGTACTTC.

This chain links TRBV28 with TRBJ2-7, with D possibly matching TRBD1 (5 bases). Germline lookup yields CDR1 MDHEN and CDR2 SYDVKM. V was cut by 5 bases and J by 1 base, with 12 bases left in between. The CDR3 consists of 14 residues. CDR3 DNA sequence: TGTGCCAGCAGTCCAGACAGTTCTTCCTACGAGCAGTACTTC. It is translated as CASSPDSSSYEQYF. Drawing the rest from reference TRBV28 and TRBJ2-7, the complete variable domain is DVKVTQSSRYLVKRTGEKVFLECVQDMDHENMFWYRQDPGLGLRLIYFSYDVKMKEKGDIPEGYSVSREKKERFSLILESASTNQTSMYLCASSPDSSSYEQYFGPGTRLTVT.

The chain employs TRBV3-1 and TRBJ1-6, with unresolved D. The CDR3 extends over 17 amino acids. The germline CDR1 and CDR2 sequences are LGHDT and YNNKEL (reference sequence). The V and J ends lost 2 bases and 7 bases respectively, with 18 bases between them. The CDR3 protein is CASSQRRAKYGNSPLHF. In DNA form, the CDR3 reads TGTGCCAGCAGCCAAAGGAGGGCGAAGTATGGAAATTCACCCCTCCACTTT.

A remark on this clonotype: One end of the junction does not line up with germline, which may come from a read error. The V call is TRBV20-1, the J call TRBJ1-4, with a tentative D call TRBD1 (5 bases). Germline loops: CDR1 DFQATT, CDR2 SNEGSKA (reference sequence). CDR3 length: 16 residues. CDR3 in DNA: TGCAGTGCTCCGCTTAAGTGGCCCGGGGCTAATGAAGAACTGTTTTTT. This translates into CSAPLKWPGANEELFF.

The V gene is TRBV2, the J gene TRBJ2-1; TRBD2 matches 14 bases. Germline CDR1 is SNHLY and CDR2 is FYNNEI. CDR3 size: 18 residues. V lost 2 bases, J lost 4 bases, and 7 bases stayed unmatched. The CDR3 DNA follows: TGTGCCAGCAGTGAATATGGACTAGCGGGAGGCGGGTACAATGAGCAGTTCTTC. Its protein product is CASSEYGLAGGGYNEQFF.

This chain uses TRBV9 with TRBJ2-6; D remains ambiguous. CDR3 size: 15 residues. V lost 0 bases, J lost 1 base, and 5 bases lay in between. Germline V gene sequence: CDR1 SGDLS, CDR2 YYNGEE. CDR3: CASSVVGSGANVLTF. As DNA, the CDR3 is TGTGCCAGCAGCGTAGTGGGGTCTGGGGCCAACGTCCTGACTTTC. The whole variable domain, filled in from reference TRBV9 and TRBJ2-6, reads DSGVTQTPKHLITATGQRVTLRCSPRSGDLSVYWYQQSLDQGLQFLIQYYNGEERAKGNILERFSAQQFPDLHSELNLSSLELGDSALYFCASSVVGSGANVLTFGAGSRLTVL.

The genes are TRBV7-8 and TRBJ2-7, with no clear D. V lost 5 bases and J lost 6, with 11 bases in between. The CDR3 has 12 residues. Germline V CDR1 and CDR2: SGHVS, FQNEAQ. CDR3 in DNA: TGTGCCAGCAGCCCCCCCGGGTGCGAGCAGTACTTC. It yields the protein CASSPPGCEQYF.

The chain joins TRBV28 to TRBJ2-3; 11 nucleotides align to TRBD2. J lost 4 bases, V lost 4 bases, and 4 bases had no gene match. The germline CDR1 and CDR2 sequences are MDHEN and SYDVKM. The CDR3 is 15 residues long. The CDR3 protein is CASSSLAGGPDTQYF. Here the CDR3 DNA reads TGTGCCAGCAGTTCTTTAGCGGGAGGGCCAGATACGCAGTATTTT. Looking up the rest from reference TRBV28 and TRBJ2-3 gives the full variable domain: DVKVTQSSRYLVKRTGEKVFLECVQDMDHENMFWYRQDPGLGLRLIYFSYDVKMKEKGDIPEGYSVSREKKERFSLILESASTNQTSMYLCASSSLAGGPDTQYFGPGTRLTVL.

About this clonotype: An end of the junction differs from the germline gene, which may be a read error. The rearrangement uses TRBV5-8 and TRBJ2-3; perhaps TRBD1 as D (5 bases). CDR3 length equals 15 residues. CDR1 and CDR2 from the germline V gene are SGHTS and YDEGEE. DNA for the CDR3: TGTGCTAGCACAATGGGGCCCCGACTTACAGATACGCAGTATTTT. Amino acids: CASTMGPRLTDTQYF.

The V call is TRBV6-6, the J call TRBJ1-5, with no clear D. Trimming removed 2 bases from V and 1 base from J, with 9 bases in between. The CDR3 runs 15 residues. Germline V gene sequence: CDR1 MNHNY, CDR2 SVGAGI (reference sequence). Here the CDR3 reads CASSYRFESNQPQHF. In nucleotides, the CDR3 is TGTGCCAGCAGTTACCGGTTTGAGAGCAATCAGCCCCAGCATTTT.

This clonotype came up a few times. The chain couples TRBV20-1 to TRBJ2-1; 13 bases are a match to TRBD2. Germline V CDR1 and CDR2: DFQATT, SNEGSKA (reference sequence). V lost 3 bases and J lost 5; bases outside the gene matches: 4. The CDR3 length is 15 residues. The CDR3 DNA is TGCAGTGCTAGGACTAGCGGGAGGTTAGACAATGAGCAGTTCTTC. As protein: CSARTSGRLDNEQFF.

This clonotype was detected a few times. This sequence joins TRBV12-3 or TRBV12-4 and TRBJ1-4, with TRBD1 matching over 7 bases. This CDR3 contains 16 residues. J gave up 5 bases and V 5 bases, and 11 bases lay outside the gene matches. This CDR3 is CASSPDRVGPNEKLFF. The DNA for the CDR3 is TGTGCCAGCAGTCCCGACAGGGTTGGGCCAAATGAAAAACTGTTTTTT.